The clone carrying this TCR beta chain has only a few counts. What it binds is not known. This CDR3 has 15 residues. The germline V and J ends were trimmed by 7 bases and 1 base, with 16 bases remaining between them. Germline V lookup: CDR1 MNHNS, CDR2 SASEGT. The data stem from a study of identical twins. Study-wide results and caveats: Recombination models fit unrelated individuals' TCR alpha sharing but underestimated twins'.

Via MiXCR, TCRdb re-called the 5' RACE reads, giving one row per CDR3 protein. This table holds about 210,000 distinct CDR3 sequences, 9.4% found once. This chain links TRBV6-1 with TRBJ2-5, with no clear D. The specimen sequenced was memory (CD45RO+) T cells sorted from blood. This TCR was sampled from a woman younger than 35 in good health. CDR3 in amino acids: CASTTPGSAQETQYF. The CDR3 DNA reads as TGTGCCAGCACCACCCCAGGATCTGCCCAAGAGACCCAGTACTTC.